The clone carrying this T cell receptor (beta chain) is a singleton in its sample. In the PCR, 60 Vbeta and 13 Jbeta primers were used. Sequencing used immunoSEQ multiplex PCR; TCRdb keeps in-frame clones, though not all of them. The sample lists around 90,000 clones; roughly 60% were seen once. The data belong to a study of cytomegalovirus exposure and HLA in healthy donors. Germline loops: CDR1 SEHNR, CDR2 FQNEAQ (reference sequence). The CDR3 contains 18 residues. Trimming took off 6 bases at V and 0 bases at J, with 20 bases between the two ends. Sampled while nominally healthy, donors likely had unrecorded immune exposures.

The clonotype comes from a human donor in good health. Sequenced: PBMCs. This chain uses TRBV7-9 with TRBJ2-2; TRBD1 is a possible D gene (7 bases). The CDR3 bases are TGTGCCAGCAGTCGAATAGGCGCGGGACAGACGAACACCGGGGAGCTGTTTTTT. Encoded protein: CASSRIGAGQTNTGELFF.